The T cell receptor (beta chain) described here comes from a study of shared T cell receptors in the human thymus. The CDR3 totals 15 residues. V dropped 6 bases and J dropped 4; count of bases not matched to a gene: 5. Germline assignment: CDR1 WNHNN and CDR2 SYGVQD (reference sequence). Assay used: immunoSEQ multiplex PCR; TCRdb lists only in-frame clones, some missing. This table has some 700,000 clones, around 87% appearing once. The sample was also linked to a second study, of human thymus T cells. As that report states: Thymic resections from corrective heart surgery supplied the tissue. Thymic repertoires of unrelated individuals were reported in related research to overlap highly.

The chain combines TRBV10-1 with TRBJ2-1; 11 positions agree with TRBD2. This receptor was obtained from a boy under three years old with a congenital heart defect. The sample taken for sequencing was thymocytes. CDR3 in DNA: TGCGCCAGCAGGGCCGGGACTAGCGGATACAATGAGCAGTTCTTC. It encodes CASRAGTSGYNEQFF.